Below, 8 T cell receptor beta chains from the same sample are listed, as sequenced in a study of response to subunit inactivated influenza vaccine. From the RT-PCR reads, TCRdb called clonotypes with MiXCR, one entry per CDR3 protein. The table has around 580,000 distinct CDR3 sequences, 11% to 15% seen once; the top ten hold 8.5% to 14%. Here the sequenced sample was PBMCs from blood, taken approximately 13 days after vaccination. The receptors originated from a man aged 50-59 years who received an inactivated influenza vaccine.

Turning to this clonotype: A read error may be the cause here, since a much bigger clone is one base away. This chain uses TRBV12-3 or TRBV12-4 with TRBJ2-3; D gene unclear. The V gene lost 7 bases and the J gene lost 6 bases, with 11 bases spanning the gap. This CDR3 is 12 amino acids long. CDR3 DNA sequence: TGTGCCAGCAATCGAGCACGGGATACGCAGTATTTT. Its translation is CASNRARDTQYF.

The V call is TRBV13, the J call TRBJ2-7; the match to TRBD1 covers 7 bases. Per the germline V gene, CDR1 is PRHDT and CDR2 is FYEKMQ (reference sequence). V lost 4 bases to trimming and J lost 2 bases; unmatched junction nucleotides: 8. The CDR3 is 15 residues long. For the CDR3, the DNA is TGTGCCAGCAGCTCGTCTCGACAGGGAACCTACGAGCAGTACTTC. Its translation is CASSSSRQGTYEQYF.

V and J are TRBV12-3 or TRBV12-4 and TRBJ2-5; 8 nucleotides line up with TRBD1. CDR3 length: 15 amino acids. Trimming removed 3 bases from V and 3 bases from J; junction bases left unmatched: 6. CDR3 in amino acids: CASSFEDRVEETQYF. CDR3 DNA: TGTGCCAGCAGTTTCGAGGACAGGGTGGAAGAGACCCAGTACTTC.

The V gene is TRBV29-1, the J gene TRBJ2-3; possibly TRBD1 for D (5 bases). The V gene's germline CDR1 is SQVTM and CDR2 ANQGSEA. With 6 bases removed from V and 0 bases from J, the gap between germline ends came to 10 bases. The CDR3 spans 13 residues. CDR3 sequence (DNA): TGCAGCGTATATGGGGCTAGCACAGATACGCAGTATTTT. Encoded protein: CSVYGASTDTQYF.

As regards this clonotype: A read error may produce the germline difference seen at one junction end. The chain carries TRBV25-1 and TRBJ2-3; 7 bases match TRBD2. The germline V gene encodes CDR1 MGHDK and CDR2 SYGVNS. The CDR3 length is 16 residues. Here the CDR3 DNA reads TGTGCCAGCAGTGACTACGGGGAGGGTAGCACAGAAACGCAGTATTTT. Translating it yields CASSDYGEGSTETQYF.

This clonotype was seen only a few times. The V call is TRBV12-3 or TRBV12-4, the J call TRBJ2-1, with 7 bases matching TRBD1. CDR3 length: 15 residues. V lost 1 base to trimming and J lost 5 bases; unmatched junction nucleotides: 5. The DNA for the CDR3 is TGTGCCAGCAGTTTAGAAGGGGGCCTCCACAATGAGCAGTTCTTC. Protein sequence: CASSLEGGLHNEQFF.

This clonotype was observed a few times. One end of the junction fails to match germline, which may point to a read error. The chain carries TRBV7-7 and TRBJ2-1; D not certain. The CDR3 contains 13 residues. Germline V gene data show CDR1 as SSHAT and CDR2 as FNYEAQ (reference sequence). The chain's CDR3 is CASSSDVDNEQFF. The DNA of the CDR3 is TGTGCTAGCAGCTCGGACGTAGACAATGAGCAGTTCTTC.

This clonotype has more than one count but fewer than ten. This chain uses TRBV13 with TRBJ2-7; D might be TRBD2 (5 bases). Trimming shortened V by 0 bases and J by 0 bases, and 6 bases separated the two germline ends. CDR1 PRHDT and CDR2 FYEKMQ come from the germline V gene (reference sequence). The CDR3 spans 14 residues. The CDR3 nucleotides read TGTGCCAGCAGCTTAGGGAGGGACTCCTACGAGCAGTACTTC. It is translated as CASSLGRDSYEQYF.